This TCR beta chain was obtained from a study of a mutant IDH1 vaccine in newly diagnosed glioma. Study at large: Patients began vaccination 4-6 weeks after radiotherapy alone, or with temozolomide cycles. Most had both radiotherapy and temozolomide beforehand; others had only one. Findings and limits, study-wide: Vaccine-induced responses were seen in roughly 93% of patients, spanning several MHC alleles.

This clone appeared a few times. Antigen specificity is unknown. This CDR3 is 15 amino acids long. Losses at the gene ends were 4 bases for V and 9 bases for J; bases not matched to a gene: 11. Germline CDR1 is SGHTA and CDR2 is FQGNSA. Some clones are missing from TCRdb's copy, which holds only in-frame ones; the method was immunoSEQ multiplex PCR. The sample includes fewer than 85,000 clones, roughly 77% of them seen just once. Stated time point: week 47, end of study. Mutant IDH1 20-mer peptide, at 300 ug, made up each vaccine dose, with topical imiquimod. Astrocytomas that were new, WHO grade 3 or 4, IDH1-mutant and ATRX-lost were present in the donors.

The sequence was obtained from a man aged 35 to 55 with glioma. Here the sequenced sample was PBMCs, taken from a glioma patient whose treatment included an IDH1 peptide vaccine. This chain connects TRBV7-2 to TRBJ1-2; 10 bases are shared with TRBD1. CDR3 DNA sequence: TGTGCCAGCAGCTATTTTCCGGGACAGGGGTCACGCTACACCTTC. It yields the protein CASSYFPGQGSRYTF.